The 21 T cell receptor beta chains below come from one sample, sequenced in a study of cytomegalovirus exposure and HLA in healthy donors. In the PCR, 60 Vbeta and 13 Jbeta primers were used. TCRdb's copy holds only in-frame clones and misses some; the assay was immunoSEQ multiplex PCR. Of more than 70,000 clones listed, around 74% are singletons. The specimen was PBMCs. The source is a boy under 18 in good health and CMV-seronegative.

Note on this clone: A read error may account for a junction end that differs from germline. V usage is TRBV7-2 and J usage is TRBJ1-2, with 9 positions matching TRBD1. This CDR3 comprises 13 residues. In germline, CDR1 is SGHTA, CDR2 FQGNSA. CDR3 in amino acids: CASSFGQGLEQAF. The DNA of the CDR3 is TGTGCCAGCAGCTTTGGACAGGGGCTAGAGCAGGCCTTC.

The chain couples TRBV5-8 to TRBJ1-6; 7 nucleotides line up with TRBD1. Trimming cost V 4 bases and J 5 bases; bases outside gene matches: 9. The CDR3 has 16 amino acids. Germline CDR1 reads SGHTS; CDR2 reads YDEGEE. CDR3 DNA: TGTGCCAGCAGCCGTGGGACAGATGCCCATAATTCACCCCTCCACTTT. Translated, it gives CASSRGTDAHNSPLHF. The full variable domain, completed using reference TRBV5-8 and TRBJ1-6, is EAGVTQSPTHLIKTRGQQATLRCSPISGHTSVYWYQQALGLGLQFLLWYDEGEERNRGNFPPRFSGRQFPNYSSELNVNALELEDSALYLCASSRGTDAHNSPLHFGNGTRLTVT.

This clone has just a few counts. The rearrangement joins TRBV4-3 to TRBJ2-7, with a weak D call TRBD1 (5 bases). Germline lookup yields CDR1 LGHNA and CDR2 YSLEER. The CDR3 consists of 14 residues. With 0 bases removed from V and 2 bases from J, the gap between germline ends came to 8 bases. The CDR3 DNA reads TGCGCCAGCAGCCAAGATAAAGGGGCCTACGAGCAGTACTTC. It yields the protein CASSQDKGAYEQYF.

As for this clone: This sample includes further DNA sequences coding for the same CDR3. The chain combines TRBV6-5 with TRBJ2-1; 9 nucleotides align to TRBD1. The CDR3 contains 15 residues. The V gene end was trimmed by 4 bases and the J gene end by 5 bases; junction bases not matched to a gene: 6. Germline V gene data show CDR1 as MNHEY and CDR2 as SVGAGI. The CDR3 DNA reads TGTGCCAGCAGTTGGGGAGGGACAGGGAACAATGAGCAGTTCTTC. Protein: CASSWGGTGNNEQFF.

The chain links TRBV19 to TRBJ1-6, with unresolved D. The CDR3 runs to 14 residues. The V gene lost 3 bases and the J gene lost 7 bases, with 10 bases spanning the gap. Per the germline V gene, CDR1 is LNHDA and CDR2 is SQIVND (reference sequence). CDR3 sequence reads: CASSMAGGNSPLHF. The CDR3, as DNA: TGTGCCAGTAGTATGGCGGGAGGGAATTCACCCCTCCACTTT.

This rearrangement joins TRBV5-1 to TRBJ1-2; D is possibly TRBD1 (6 bases). Germline V lookup: CDR1 SGHRS, CDR2 YFSETQ. The CDR3 covers 12 residues. Deletions cut 7 bases from V and 3 bases from J, with 10 bases between. The CDR3 is CASFGQYYGYTF. The CDR3 DNA sequence: TGCGCCAGCTTCGGACAGTACTATGGCTACACCTTC.

The J gene is TRBJ2-5, the V gene TRBV28; D may be TRBD1 (6 bases). V lost 5 bases and J 1 base, leaving 14 bases between the germline ends. CDR1 and CDR2 (germline): MDHEN, SYDVKM. This CDR3 is built from 15 residues. The CDR3 loop is CASSGGTAVQETQYF. DNA of the CDR3: TGTGCCAGCAGTGGGGGCACGGCGGTCCAAGAGACCCAGTACTTC. Drawing the rest from reference TRBV28 and TRBJ2-5, the complete variable domain is DVKVTQSSRYLVKRTGEKVFLECVQDMDHENMFWYRQDPGLGLRLIYFSYDVKMKEKGDIPEGYSVSREKKERFSLILESASTNQTSMYLCASSGGTAVQETQYFGPGTRLLVL.

The chain has TRBV5-4 and TRBJ1-2, with D possibly TRBD1 on 5 matching bases. The CDR3 is made up of 14 amino acids. V lost 5 bases to trimming and J lost 4 bases, with 15 bases between them. In germline, CDR1 is SGHNT, CDR2 YYREEE (reference sequence). CDR3: CASRSGGTTYGYTF. The CDR3 region has the DNA TGTGCCAGCAGGTCGGGAGGGACTACCTATGGCTACACCTTC.

This clone has at least ten counts. The chain's CDR3 is CASSFEGDEQYF. In nucleotides, the CDR3 is TGTGCCAGCAGTTTCGAAGGGGACGAGCAGTACTTC. The V call is TRBV27, the J call TRBJ2-7, with TRBD1 as a possible D gene (5 bases). The CDR3 has 12 residues. Trimming shortened V by 3 bases and J by 5 bases, and 8 bases separated the two germline ends. Germline loops: CDR1 MNHEY, CDR2 SMNVEV (reference sequence).

The chain carries TRBV5-1 and TRBJ2-5; the D is unclear. V was trimmed by 1 base and J by 1 base, leaving 11 bases between them. The CDR3 has 15 amino acids. Looked up from germline, CDR1 is SGHRS and CDR2 is YFSETQ. The CDR3 region is CASSLRIAVQETQYF. The CDR3 nucleotides read TGCGCCAGCAGCTTGAGGATTGCGGTCCAAGAGACCCAGTACTTC.

The rearrangement joins TRBV28 to TRBJ1-2, with D maybe TRBD1 (6 bases). Per germline, CDR1 MDHEN and CDR2 SYDVKM. The ends were cut back, 4 bases at V and 2 bases at J, with 8 bases in the middle. This CDR3 is built from 13 residues. Written as DNA, the CDR3 is TGTGCCAGCAGTTCGACAGGAAACTATGGCTACACCTTC. As protein: CASSSTGNYGYTF.

V usage is TRBV4-2 and J usage is TRBJ1-2; D is possibly TRBD1 (5 bases). The CDR3 sequence is 15 residues long. Germline CDR1 and CDR2: LGHNA and YNFKEQ. Trimming removed 4 bases from V and 8 bases from J, with 20 bases in between. Written as DNA, the CDR3 is TGTGCCAGCAGCCCGGAGGGGTCTATTGGGTCCGGCTACACCTTC. Its translation is CASSPEGSIGSGYTF.

CDR3 nucleotide sequence: TGTGCCAGTATACGAACAGGGGTTCGGACTGAAGCTTTCTTT. Amino acid sequence: CASIRTGVRTEAFF. The rearrangement uses TRBV2 and TRBJ1-1, with TRBD1 identical over 7 bases. CDR3 size: 14 residues. Trimming removed 9 bases from V and 5 bases from J; junction bases left unmatched: 12. CDR1 is SNHLY, CDR2 FYNNEI, per germline.

This sequence joins TRBV28 and TRBJ2-5, with 8 bases that match TRBD1. The germline CDR1 and CDR2 sequences are MDHEN and SYDVKM. CDR3 length: 14 residues. J was trimmed by 2 bases and V by 5 bases; bases with no gene match: 4. Here the CDR3 reads CASSLGQGQETQYF. The DNA of the CDR3 is TGTGCCAGCAGTCTCGGACAGGGACAAGAGACCCAGTACTTC. The full variable domain, with the rest looked up from reference TRBV28 and TRBJ2-5, is DVKVTQSSRYLVKRTGEKVFLECVQDMDHENMFWYRQDPGLGLRLIYFSYDVKMKEKGDIPEGYSVSREKKERFSLILESASTNQTSMYLCASSLGQGQETQYFGPGTRLLVL.

The J gene is TRBJ2-7, the V gene TRBV4-1; D gene ambiguous. Trimming cost V 0 bases and J 7 bases, with 19 bases left between them. The CDR3 totals 16 residues. Germline-derived CDR1 and CDR2 are MGHRA and YSYEKL. The CDR3 reads CASSQDPNRQAMEQYF. The CDR3 DNA sequence: TGCGCCAGCAGCCAAGATCCAAATCGTCAGGCTATGGAGCAGTACTTC.

J is TRBJ2-7 and V is TRBV5-1; D gene ambiguous. The CDR3 has 15 amino acids. Trimming cost V 1 base and J 0 bases, with 11 bases left between them. Germline V CDR1 and CDR2: SGHRS, YFSETQ. The DNA of the CDR3 is TGCGCCAGCAGCTTGTTTTCCGGTAGCTCCTACGAGCAGTACTTC. Residues: CASSLFSGSSYEQYF.

This chain uses TRBV27 with TRBJ2-7; 7 bases fit TRBD1. With V trimmed by 5 bases and J by 1 base, 8 bases remained unmatched. From germline, CDR1 is MNHEY and CDR2 SMNVEV (reference sequence). The CDR3 extends over 15 amino acids. CDR3 sequence: CASSPDTGESYEQYF. The DNA of the CDR3 is TGTGCCAGCAGTCCCGATACAGGGGAATCCTACGAGCAGTACTTC.

V gene TRBV10-3 combines with J gene TRBJ1-1; TRBD1 matches 9 bases. V lost 10 bases and J lost 2; bases outside the gene matches: 5. CDR1 and CDR2 from the germline V gene are ENHRY and SYGVKD. This CDR3 has 13 residues. CDR3: CATRDRVNTEAFF. The CDR3, as DNA: TGTGCCACCCGGGACAGGGTTAACACTGAAGCTTTCTTT.

The genes are TRBV28 and TRBJ2-3, with D perhaps matching TRBD2 (7 bases). Between the trimmed V and J ends, which lost 8 bases and 1 base, there was a span of 16 bases. Germline V gives CDR1 MDHEN, CDR2 SYDVKM. This CDR3 comprises 15 residues. CDR3 DNA sequence: TGTGCCAGCGCTCGCCCGGGGGGCGGCACAGATACGCAGTATTTT. It is translated as CASARPGGGTDTQYF. Using reference TRBV28 and TRBJ2-3 for the parts outside the CDR3, the full variable domain is DVKVTQSSRYLVKRTGEKVFLECVQDMDHENMFWYRQDPGLGLRLIYFSYDVKMKEKGDIPEGYSVSREKKERFSLILESASTNQTSMYLCASARPGGGTDTQYFGPGTRLTVL.

This rearrangement joins TRBV4-2 to TRBJ2-7; perhaps TRBD2 as D (6 bases). This CDR3 is built from 13 residues. Germline V gene lookup returns CDR1 LGHNA and CDR2 YNFKEQ. Trimming shortened V by 3 bases and J by 8 bases, and 14 bases separated the two germline ends. The CDR3 nucleotides are TGTGCCAGCAGCCACCCGACTAGAAGTAAGCAGTACTTC. Translation gives CASSHPTRSKQYF.

The chain is built from TRBV7-3 and TRBJ1-2; TRBD1 aligns across 8 bases. The CDR3 totals 16 residues. V lost 5 bases and J lost 2; bases outside the gene matches: 10. Germline lookup yields CDR1 SGHTA and CDR2 FQGTGA. Here the CDR3 reads CASSPSGDRPNYGYTF. The CDR3, as DNA: TGTGCCAGCAGCCCCTCGGGGGACAGGCCCAACTATGGCTACACCTTC. The entire variable domain, with the rest obtained from reference TRBV7-3 and TRBJ1-2, is as follows: GAGVSQTPSNKVTEKGKYVELRCDPISGHTALYWYRQSLGQGPEFLIYFQGTGAADDSGLPNDRFFAVRPEGSVSTLKIQRTERGDSAVYLCASSPSGDRPNYGYTFGSGTRLTVV.